At least ten counts were recorded for the clone carrying this TCR beta chain. Researchers took RNA transcripts and amplified the TCR beta CDR3 regions from them. The HTBI set primed first-round TCR CDR3 RT-PCR. TCRdb processed the multiplex PCR reads anew with MiXCR; each CDR3 protein has one entry. The sample carries 350,000 or so distinct CDR3 sequences, around 18% recorded once. The record originates from a study of T cells in Graves' hyperthyroidism and ophthalmopathy. There are 16 residues in the CDR3. Germline assignment: CDR1 MNHNS and CDR2 SASEGT. The germline V and J ends were trimmed by 0 bases and 2 bases, with 14 bases remaining between them. Ophthalmopathy patients had Clinical Activity Score at least 3, NOSPECS grade at least 4, duration under 3 months.

This sequence joins TRBV6-1 and TRBJ2-7; D is unresolved. The sequence derives from a woman aged 35 to 49 with Graves' ophthalmopathy. Sequencing was carried out using blood. The CDR3 loop is CASSEAHTIEAYEQYF. Here the CDR3 DNA reads TGTGCCAGCAGTGAAGCACATACGATAGAGGCCTACGAGCAGTACTTC.